Each of the 9 T cell receptor beta chains below was sequenced from the same sample in a study of T cells in Graves' hyperthyroidism and ophthalmopathy. RNA transcripts yielded amplified TCR beta CDR3 regions. TCR CDR3 regions were first amplified by RT-PCR with HTBI primers. TCRdb processed the multiplex PCR reads anew with MiXCR; each CDR3 protein has one entry. Among about 530,000 distinct CDR3 sequences listed, approximately 17% were seen once. The specimen sequenced was blood. These receptors were obtained from a woman under 30 with Graves' ophthalmopathy.

The J gene is TRBJ1-5, the V gene TRBV6-5; D is unclear. This CDR3 comprises 14 residues. Looked up from germline, CDR1 is MNHEY and CDR2 is SVGAGI. Trimming took 2 bases from V and 0 from J, leaving 5 bases between them. CDR3 DNA: TGTGCCAGCAGTTACCACTATAGCAATCAGCCCCAGCATTTT. This encodes CASSYHYSNQPQHF.

The chain joins TRBV11-2 to TRBJ2-3; 16 bases fit TRBD2. Germline V gene lookup returns CDR1 SGHAT and CDR2 FQNNGV. With 5 bases clipped from V and 5 bases from J, the junction kept 7 bases outside the gene matches. CDR3 size: 17 residues. Here the CDR3 reads CASSRGLAGGPKDTQYF. CDR3 nucleotides: TGTGCCAGCAGCCGGGGACTAGCGGGGGGGCCAAAAGATACGCAGTATTTT.

This clonotype was counted between two and nine times. This chain uses TRBV27 with TRBJ2-3; TRBD1 matches at 7 bases. This CDR3 is 13 amino acids long. V dropped 2 bases and J dropped 7; count of bases not matched to a gene: 3. Germline assignment: CDR1 MNHEY and CDR2 SMNVEV (reference sequence). For the CDR3, the DNA is TGTGCCAGCAGTTTAAAGGGGGCGAATACGCAGTATTTT. Residues: CASSLKGANTQYF.

This clonotype was picked up many times. This chain connects TRBV10-3 to TRBJ1-2; the D is unclear. V was cut by 3 bases and J by 2 bases, with 10 bases left in between. The CDR3 is made up of 14 amino acids. The germline CDR1 and CDR2 sequences are ENHRY and SYGVKD. The CDR3 spells CAISDWTENYGYTF. The CDR3 region has the DNA TGTGCCATCAGTGATTGGACCGAGAACTATGGCTACACCTTC.

This clonotype was counted ten times or more. This chain uses TRBV6-1 with TRBJ1-5; tentative D call: TRBD1 (5 bases). The length of the CDR3 is 13 residues. Trimming removed 4 bases at V and 5 bases at J, with 9 bases between. CDR1 and CDR2 (germline): MNHNS, SASEGT. This CDR3 reads CASSAGPHQPQHF. The CDR3 DNA reads TGTGCCAGCAGTGCGGGGCCCCATCAGCCCCAGCATTTT.

There are many counts of this clonotype. V and J are TRBV15 and TRBJ2-5; the match to TRBD2 covers 12 bases. Germline V gene lookup returns CDR1 LNHNV and CDR2 YYDKDF (reference sequence). This CDR3 is built from 15 residues. V lost 5 bases and J lost 7; bases outside the gene matches: 8. The CDR3 protein is CATSGTSGPGWTQYF. CDR3 bases: TGTGCCACCAGCGGGACTAGCGGGCCCGGGTGGACCCAGTACTTC.

The J gene is TRBJ1-2, the V gene TRBV19, with D possibly matching TRBD1 (5 bases). Germline loops: CDR1 LNHDA, CDR2 SQIVND (reference sequence). The CDR3 loop spans 16 amino acids. The V end was cut by 5 bases, the J end by 2 bases, with 18 bases between. As DNA, the CDR3 is TGTGCCAGTAGTCCCACAGGAGAGGGGTGGAACTATGGCTACACCTTC. Its protein product is CASSPTGEGWNYGYTF.

This clonotype has ten or more counts. This chain connects TRBV20-1 to TRBJ2-1, with TRBD2 matching over 14 bases. The J segment lost 9 bases and the V segment lost 5 bases, leaving 3 bases of the junction unmatched. Germline values: CDR1 DFQATT, CDR2 SNEGSKA (reference sequence). The CDR3 is made up of 13 amino acids. CDR3: CSAGLAGGGEQFF. CDR3 nucleotide sequence: TGCAGTGCTGGACTAGCGGGAGGAGGTGAGCAGTTCTTC.

This clonotype was counted between two and nine times. The chain has TRBV7-3 and TRBJ1-1; no definite D call. Deletions cut 2 bases from V and 5 bases from J, with 18 bases between. CDR1 and CDR2 (germline): SGHTA, FQGTGA. There are 16 residues in the CDR3. The CDR3 protein is CASSLYPDRGRTEAFF. The CDR3, as DNA: TGTGCCAGCAGCTTATATCCCGACCGCGGGAGGACTGAAGCTTTCTTT.